Listed here is a single TCR beta chain. Its antigen is unknown. It has no much larger one-base neighbor in the sample; base qualities were not kept. The entry originates in a study of lymphopenia after photon versus proton radiotherapy (dated by TCRdb to between 2018 and 2021). Study-wide context: The study compared the immunological effects of photon versus proton radiation therapy in patients with gastrointestinal tumors who developed high-grade lymphopenia. The cohort comprised some 20 patients with gastrointestinal tumors who received either photon or proton therapy and then developed lymphopenia. The study aimed to characterize how the two radiation modalities differ in their impact on the immune system. Here is what the overall study found, with its caveats: Relative stability during treatment was observed in proton-treated patients, whereas loss of naive T cells and TCR diversity and gain of effector/memory populations were observed in photon-treated patients. Across the cohort, among patients who died, a greater drop in TCR diversity after the nadir was inversely correlated with overall survival time. After the lymphocyte count nadir, photon-treated repertoires showed oligoclonal expansion, especially of CD8+ Temra cells, which drove the drop in diversity. The survival association was examined only in patients who died, and the authors described better survival with proton therapy as a possibility, not as a demonstrated result.

The library relied on the immunoSEQ multiplex PCR assay. Deep sequencing of rearranged TCR beta loci, alongside multiparametric flow cytometry, was used to profile T cell repertoires. Not all clones reach the TCRdb copy of this immuneACCESS table, which keeps in-frame sequences only. Checked studies attribute under half of the gap to unresolved V genes and leave the rest unexplained. This sample has 14,000 or so clones in its table, and 70% to 85% of those were observed once. Roughly a quarter of the sample lies in the top ten. The sequence was collected from a man between 45 and 60 years old with gastric cancer. The material was peripheral blood, obtained from a patient treated with photon-based radiotherapy.

In nucleotides, the sequence is TGTGCCAGCAGCGTTAGTGGGACTGAAGCTTTCTTT. Translated, this is CASSVSGTEAFF. The chain couples TRBV9 to TRBJ1-1; no D segment can be confidently identified. CDR1 SGDLS and CDR2 YYNGEE were looked up in the germline V gene. Taken from cysteine to phenylalanine, the CDR3 has 12 residues. The only DNA kept is the CDR3, 36 bases in frame from the first base. The junction shows trimming of 2 bases on V and 5 bases on J, plus 7 bases between the germline ends.